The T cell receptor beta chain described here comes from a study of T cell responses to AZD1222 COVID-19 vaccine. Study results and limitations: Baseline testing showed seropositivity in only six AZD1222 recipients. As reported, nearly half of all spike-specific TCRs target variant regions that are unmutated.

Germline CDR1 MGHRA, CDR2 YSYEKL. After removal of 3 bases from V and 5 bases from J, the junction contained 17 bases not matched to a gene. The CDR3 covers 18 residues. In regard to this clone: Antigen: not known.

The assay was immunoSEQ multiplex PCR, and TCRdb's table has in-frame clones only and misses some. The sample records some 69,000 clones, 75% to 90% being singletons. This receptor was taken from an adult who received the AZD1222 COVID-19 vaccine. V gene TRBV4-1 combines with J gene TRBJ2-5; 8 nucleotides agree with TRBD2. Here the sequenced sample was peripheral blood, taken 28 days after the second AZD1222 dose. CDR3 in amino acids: CASSHGEILAASPETQYF. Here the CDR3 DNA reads TGCGCCAGCAGCCACGGAGAAATACTAGCGGCAAGTCCGGAGACCCAGTACTTC.